This is a list of T cell receptor beta chains from one sample in a study of T cell responses to AZD1222 COVID-19 vaccine. Profiling relied on immunoSEQ multiplex PCR, and the TCRdb table lists in-frame clones only, not all of them. In the table there are roughly 200,000 clones, roughly 91% of which are singletons. The specimen comprised peripheral blood, sampled 28 days after the second dose of the MenACWY control vaccine. The receptors were sampled from an adult who received the MenACWY meningococcal vaccine as a control. Each CDR3 is given with its conserved first and last residue. A D gene is named only where the DNA matches it firmly. Expanded clones get a size class; other rows say once, few or many, or leave the size out.

CDR3nt	CDR3aa	abundance	j_gene	d_gene	v_gene
TGTGCCAGCAGCTTGGGTGGACTAGCATCCGATACGCAGTATTTT	CASSLGGLASDTQYF	.	TRBJ2-3	TRBD2	TRBV5-4
TGTGCCAGCAGTTCGACAGTAGCCAATGAAGCTTTCTTT	CASSSTVANEAFF	.	TRBJ1-1	.	TRBV12-3/TRBV12-4
TGTGCCAGCAGTTACCAGGGCAGGGGAAGGGATCAGCCCCAGCATTTT	CASSYQGRGRDQPQHF	few	TRBJ1-5	.	TRBV6-2/TRBV6-3
TGTGCCAGCAGCTTACCGTCGGGACGGGGCTCTGGAAACACCATATATTTT	CASSLPSGRGSGNTIYF	.	TRBJ1-3	.	TRBV7-9
TGTGCCAGCAGTTACTTCGGGACAGAAGGAAACTATGGCTACACCTTC	CASSYFGTEGNYGYTF	.	TRBJ1-2	TRBD1	TRBV6-2/TRBV6-3
TGTGCCAGCAGCGGGACTAGCGGCGGGGAGCTGTTTTTT	CASSGTSGGELFF	.	TRBJ2-2	TRBD2	TRBV5-4
TGTGCCAGCAGCTTAGTTGGGACTAGCGGCACAGATACGCAGTATTTT	CASSLVGTSGTDTQYF	.	TRBJ2-3	TRBD2	TRBV7-2
TGTGCCAGCAGCCTCGGAGGGGAGCAGTACTTC	CASSLGGEQYF	.	TRBJ2-7	.	TRBV3-1/TRBV3-2
TGTGCCAGTTCTTCGGCGGGATTATCCTACAATGAGCAGTTCTTC	CASSSAGLSYNEQFF	.	TRBJ2-1	.	TRBV7-2
TGTGCCAGCAGTTACTCGGGGAGCCAGCAGCCCCAGCATTTT	CASSYSGSQQPQHF	.	TRBJ1-5	.	TRBV6-2/TRBV6-3
TGTGCCAGTAGTATAGCTGAGAATACGCAGTATTTT	CASSIAENTQYF	.	TRBJ2-3	.	TRBV19
TGTGCCAGCTCCGAGACTAGCTCCTACAATGAGCAGTTCTTC	CASSETSSYNEQFF	.	TRBJ2-1	.	TRBV18
TGTGCCAGCAGCGTCGCGGAGACCCAGTACTTC	CASSVAETQYF	.	TRBJ2-5	.	TRBV5-6
TGCGCCAGCAGCTCGGGGACTAGCCATTTGTACGAGCAGTACTTC	CASSSGTSHLYEQYF	once	TRBJ2-7	TRBD2	TRBV5-1
TGCGCCAGCAGCTTGGTGGCAGGGACCCAGCCCCAGCATTTT	CASSLVAGTQPQHF	once	TRBJ1-5	.	TRBV5-1
TGTGCCAGCAGTTACATCGGGGGGGGCCGTGGCTATGGCTACACCTTC	CASSYIGGGRGYGYTF	.	TRBJ1-2	.	TRBV6-5
TGTGCCAGCAGCTTAAACGGGGGCCGCGGGGAGCAAGAGACCCAGTACTTC	CASSLNGGRGEQETQYF	.	TRBJ2-5	.	TRBV7-7